This T cell receptor beta chain was captured in a study of response to subunit inactivated influenza vaccine (dated by TCRdb to between 2017 and 2018). Context from the whole study: To follow how T cells responded to a trivalent subunit inactivated influenza vaccine, the researchers relied on deep quantitative profiling of the T cell receptor repertoire.

Overall study outcomes, separate from this receptor: According to the authors, only a limited number of new T cells may be recruited by each seasonal influenza vaccination.

The library was made by RT-PCR. Sequencing used an Illumina HiSeq 2500. The raw public data were reprocessed by TCRdb itself: fastp quality trimming at Q25, MiXCR clonotype calling, in-frame beta chains only. CDR3 protein duplicates are merged, each entry listing the most common genes and DNA. The sample records under 850,000 distinct CDR3 sequences, about 18% of which are singletons. The ten largest account for 9.5% to 13% of the sample. CDR1 and CDR2 (SGDLS, YYNGEE) derive from the germline V gene. The CDR3 holds 14 amino acids from the cysteine to the phenylalanine. The DNA shown is the 42-base CDR3, in frame from base 1. V is cut by 4 bases and J by 0 bases, and the space between the germline ends is 8 bases. This clonotype was counted between two and nine times. The antigen it binds to is not known. No much larger clonotype is one base removed from it; base qualities were not supplied.

The sequence derives from a man aged 50 to 60 who received an inactivated influenza vaccine. Donor details come from another sample of the same person, matched by shared clones. Sequenced here: PBMCs from blood, sampled around 5 days after vaccination. This sequence uses TRBV9 and TRBJ1-5, with the D gene too uncertain to name. CDR3 protein: CASSNGISNQPQHF. At the DNA level, the sequence is TGTGCCAGCAGCAACGGGATTAGCAATCAGCCCCAGCATTTT.